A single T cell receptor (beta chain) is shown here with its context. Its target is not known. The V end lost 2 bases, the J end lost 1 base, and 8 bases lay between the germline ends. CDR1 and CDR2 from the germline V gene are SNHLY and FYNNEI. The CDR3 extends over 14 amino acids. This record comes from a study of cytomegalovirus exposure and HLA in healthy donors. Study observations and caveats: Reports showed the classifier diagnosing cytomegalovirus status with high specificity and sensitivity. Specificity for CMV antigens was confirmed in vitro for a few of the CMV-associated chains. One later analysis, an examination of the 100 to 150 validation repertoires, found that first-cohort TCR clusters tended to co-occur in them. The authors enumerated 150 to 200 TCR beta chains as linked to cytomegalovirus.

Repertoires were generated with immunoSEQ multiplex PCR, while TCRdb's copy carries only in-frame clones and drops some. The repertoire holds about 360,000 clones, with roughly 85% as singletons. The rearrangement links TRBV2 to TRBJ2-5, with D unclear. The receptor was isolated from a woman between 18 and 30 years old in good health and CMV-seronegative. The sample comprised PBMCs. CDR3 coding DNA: TGTGCCAGCAGTGAATTGACAACCCAAGAGACCCAGTACTTC. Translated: CASSELTTQETQYF. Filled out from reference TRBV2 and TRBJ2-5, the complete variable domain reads EPEVTQTPSHQVTQMGQEVILRCVPISNHLYFYWYRQILGQKVEFLVSFYNNEISEKSEIFDDQFSVERPDGSNFTLKIRSTKLEDSAMYFCASSELTTQETQYFGPGTRLLVL.